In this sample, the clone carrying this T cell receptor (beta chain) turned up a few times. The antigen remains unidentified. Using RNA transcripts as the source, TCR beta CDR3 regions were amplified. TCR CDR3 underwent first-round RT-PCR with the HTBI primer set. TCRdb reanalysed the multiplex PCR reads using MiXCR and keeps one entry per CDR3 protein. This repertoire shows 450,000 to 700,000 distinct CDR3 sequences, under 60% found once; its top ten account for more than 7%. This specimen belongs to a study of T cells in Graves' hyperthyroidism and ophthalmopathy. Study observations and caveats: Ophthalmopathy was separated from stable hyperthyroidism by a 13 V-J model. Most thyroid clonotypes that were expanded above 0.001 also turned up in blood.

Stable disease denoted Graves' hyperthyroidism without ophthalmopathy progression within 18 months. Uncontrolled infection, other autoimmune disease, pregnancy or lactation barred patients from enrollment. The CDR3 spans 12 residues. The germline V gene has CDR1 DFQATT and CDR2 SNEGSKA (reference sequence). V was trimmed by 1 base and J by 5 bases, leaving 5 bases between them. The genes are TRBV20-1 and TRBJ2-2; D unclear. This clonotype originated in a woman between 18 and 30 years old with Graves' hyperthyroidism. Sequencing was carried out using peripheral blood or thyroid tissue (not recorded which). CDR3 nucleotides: TGCAGTGCTAGAGTAGGAACCGGGGAGCTGTTTTTT. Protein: CSARVGTGELFF.